This T cell receptor beta chain was identified during a study of control samples from healthy donors and cancer patients. Profiled with immunoSEQ multiplex PCR; TCRdb holds only in-frame clones, not every one. Of around 150,000 clones in the sample, 96% are singletons; the top ten hold approximately 1%. There are 12 residues in the CDR3. With 3 bases removed from V and 10 bases from J, the gap between germline ends came to 12 bases. The V gene's germline CDR1 is MGHRA and CDR2 YSYEKL. The clonotype was recovered from a woman in her twenties or thirties in good health. The chain employs TRBV4-1 and TRBJ1-1; tentatively, D is TRBD1 (5 bases). Specimen: blood. The CDR3 reads CASSQAWGGAFF. In DNA, the CDR3 is TGCGCCAGCAGCCAGGCCTGGGGGGGAGCTTTCTTT.